This T cell receptor beta chain was captured by sequencing in a study of T-cell reconstitution after alpha-beta-depleted transplantation in children. The table lists this clonotype with many counts. Germline-derived CDR1 and CDR2 are SGHRS and YFSETQ. CDR3 size: 15 residues. Trimming pared 4 bases from V and 1 base from J, leaving 11 bases between. Using unique molecular identifiers, the investigators prepared the TCRbeta library. MiXCR, applied by TCRdb to the PCR reads, yields one record per CDR3 protein. Of 380,000 or so distinct CDR3 sequences detected, about an eighth appear once; the ten largest clones hold around 4%.

The clonotype originates from a human donor who donated a stem cell graft to a child with Fanconi anemia. The specimen was PBMCs, collected from the stem cell graft. The genes are TRBV5-1 and TRBJ2-2; D remains unclear. The DNA for the CDR3 is TGCGCCAGCAGCCCAGCCGACTTGAACACCGGGGAGCTGTTTTTT. Translation: CASSPADLNTGELFF.